The 21 T cell receptor beta chains in this list originate from one sample, sequenced in a study of Tregs in tolerant kidney transplant recipients. This table comes from immunoSEQ multiplex PCR, and its TCRdb copy is limited to in-frame clones, with some not included. The listing contains about 30,000 clones. Here the sequenced sample was CD8+ T cells from blood, taken before the transplant. The receptors shown here come from a human donor who received a combined kidney and bone marrow transplant.

As for this clone: The read halts 3 residues ahead of the CDR3 end, with the missing end drawn from the germline J gene. The genes are TRBV29-1 and TRBJ2-3; possibly TRBD2 for D (5 bases). Germline loops: CDR1 SQVTM, CDR2 ANQGSEA. This CDR3 is built from 13 residues. V lost 4 bases, J lost 2 bases, and 10 bases lay in between. The CDR3 spells CSVAGLDTDTQYF. The sequenced part of the CDR3 DNA is TGCAGCGTTGCGGGGTTAGACACAGATACG.

CDR3 DNA (partial): TGCAGCGTTGGGGACAGGGCTGACTTCTATGGC. Protein product: CSVGDRADFYG. The full CDR3 is CSVGDRADFYGYTF. The chain has TRBV29-1 and TRBJ1-2; 9 bases are a match to TRBD1. The read halts 3 residues ahead of the CDR3 end, with the missing end drawn from the germline J gene. The CDR3 is 14 residues long. Germline V gene data show CDR1 as SQVTM and CDR2 as ANQGSEA. V shed 4 bases, J shed 4 bases, and the junction held 7 bases outside the gene matches.

Notes on this clone: The read falls 3 residues short of the CDR3 end, and the missing part is taken from the germline J gene. The chain combines TRBV6-2 or TRBV6-3 with TRBJ2-5, with TRBD1 as a possible D gene (6 bases). This CDR3 spans 16 amino acids. Looked up from germline, CDR1 is MNHEY and CDR2 is SVGEGT. The V end lost 7 bases, the J end lost 1 base, and 19 bases lay between the germline ends. The CDR3 protein is CASNIPWQGFQETQYF. CDR3 DNA, as far as it was read: TGTGCCAGCAATATCCCGTGGCAGGGGTTCCAAGAGACC.

In regard to this clone: The read ends 3 residues early relative to the CDR3; the germline J gene fills the gap. The rearrangement links TRBV2 to TRBJ2-1; TRBD1 aligns across 7 bases. Trimming took 2 bases from V and 0 from J; bases not matched to a gene: 10. Germline values: CDR1 SNHLY, CDR2 FYNNEI. This CDR3 has 18 amino acids. The CDR3 here is CASSEWAGGPSSYNEQFF. The sequenced CDR3 bases are TGTGCCAGCAGTGAATGGGCAGGGGGACCGAGCTCCTACAATGAG.

Concerning this clone itself: The sequence runs out 3 residues before the end of the CDR3; the remainder is reconstructed from the germline J gene. V gene TRBV6-1 combines with J gene TRBJ2-7; D is uncertain. CDR1 is MNHNS, CDR2 SASEGT, per germline. V was cut by 0 bases and J by 3 bases, with 12 bases left in between. The CDR3 contains 15 residues. Incomplete CDR3 DNA: TGTGCCAGCAGTGAAGCAAGCGCCAGTCGCTACGAG. As protein: CASSEASASRYE. The whole CDR3 protein reads CASSEASASRYEQYF.

Of note for this clone: The CDR3 end falls 3 residues outside the read, so it is completed with the germline J gene. This chain connects TRBV12-5 to TRBJ1-2; D is ambiguous. V dropped 3 bases and J dropped 6 bases, with 11 bases sitting between them. The CDR3 is 13 residues long. The germline V gene has CDR1 LGHNT and CDR2 FRNRAP. This CDR3 reads CASGFNKKDGYTF. Incomplete CDR3 DNA: TGTGCTAGTGGTTTTAATAAGAAGGATGGC. Combining the CDR3 with reference TRBV12-5 and TRBJ1-2 gives the whole variable domain DARVTQTPRHKVTEMGQEVTMRCQPILGHNTVFWYRQTMMQGLELLAYFRNRAPLDDSGMPKDRFSAEMPDATLATLKIQPSEPRDSAVYFCASGFNKKDGYTFGSGTRLTVV.

Note on this clone: The CDR3 end falls 3 residues outside the read, so it is completed with the germline J gene. This sequence joins TRBV13 and TRBJ2-3; D is unclear. The CDR3 runs 13 residues. V lost 5 bases to trimming and J lost 6 bases, with 12 bases between them. Germline assignment: CDR1 PRHDT and CDR2 FYEKMQ (reference sequence). The covered CDR3 bases are TGTGCCAGCAGCGTTAACAGCCCCGATACG. As protein: CASSVNSPDT. The whole CDR3 reads CASSVNSPDTQYF.

For this clone: The CDR3 end falls 3 residues outside the read, so it is completed with the germline J gene. The gene calls are TRBV6-1 and TRBJ1-1; D unresolved. Germline V gene lookup returns CDR1 MNHNS and CDR2 SASEGT. V was clipped by 0 bases and J by 3 bases, with 14 bases between them. The CDR3 spans 16 residues. CDR3 sequence reads: CASSEAPYFQDTEAFF. CDR3 DNA, as far as it was read: TGTGCCAGCAGTGAAGCTCCGTACTTCCAGGACACTGAA.

With regard to this clone: With the read ending 3 residues before the CDR3 end, the germline J gene is used to fill in that end. This chain joins TRBV5-1 and TRBJ2-1, with 7 positions matching TRBD1. Germline CDR1 reads SGHRS; CDR2 reads YFSETQ. V lost 0 bases and J lost 7; bases outside the gene matches: 10. The CDR3 extends over 16 amino acids. CDR3 residues: CASSLDDRVIGNEQFF. The sequenced part of the CDR3 DNA is TGCGCCAGCAGCTTGGATGACAGGGTAATTGGGAATGAG.

In the case of this clone: The read terminates 3 residues before the CDR3 end, so the remaining end is supplied by the germline J gene. The chain is built from TRBV29-1 and TRBJ2-3; 8 bases line up with TRBD2. With V trimmed by 7 bases and J by 8 bases, 14 bases remained unmatched. Germline values: CDR1 SQVTM, CDR2 ANQGSEA. The CDR3 loop spans 14 amino acids. CDR3 protein: CSASGSPPLGTQYF. The covered CDR3 bases are TGCAGCGCAAGCGGGAGCCCCCCATTAGGTACG.

Concerning this clone itself: The read ends 3 residues shy of where the CDR3 ends; the end is completed using the germline J gene. V usage is TRBV5-6 and J usage is TRBJ2-1; D remains unclear. Trimming took off 0 bases at V and 0 bases at J, with 7 bases between the two ends. The length of the CDR3 is 15 residues. The germline gives CDR1 SGHDT, CDR2 YYEEEE. The CDR3 region is CASSLVPGSYNEQFF. CDR3 DNA, as far as it was read: TGTGCCAGCAGCTTGGTGCCGGGCTCCTACAATGAG. Combining the CDR3 with reference TRBV5-6 and TRBJ2-1 gives the whole variable domain DAGVTQSPTHLIKTRGQQVTLRCSPKSGHDTVSWYQQALGQGPQFIFQYYEEEERQRGNFPDRFSGHQFPNYSSELNVNALLLGDSALYLCASSLVPGSYNEQFFGPGTRLTVL.

As for this clone: The CDR3 end lies 3 residues beyond the end of the read and is filled in from the germline J gene. The rearrangement uses TRBV5-1 and TRBJ2-3; D is perhaps TRBD1 (5 bases). Per the germline V gene, CDR1 is SGHRS and CDR2 is YFSETQ. The CDR3 sequence is 12 residues long. With 4 bases removed from V and 5 bases from J, the gap between germline ends came to 8 bases. The sequenced CDR3 bases are TGCGCCAGCAGCCCCCAGGGAGATACG. It codes for CASSPQGDT. The whole CDR3 protein reads CASSPQGDTQYF.

On this clone itself: The CDR3 end is not reached by the read, which stops 3 residues before it; the germline J gene fills it in. The rearrangement joins TRBV7-2 to TRBJ2-7, with D tentatively TRBD2 (6 bases). V was pared by 3 bases and J by 3 bases, with 15 bases between. Germline loops: CDR1 SGHTA, CDR2 FQGNSA. The CDR3 has 15 amino acids. CDR3 loop: CASSFPTSPYYEQYF. The CDR3 DNA, read in part, is TGTGCCAGCAGCTTTCCCACTAGCCCTTACTACGAG.

A note on this clone: The read is 3 residues too short to cover the CDR3 end, so that end is filled in from the germline J gene. This chain links TRBV7-7 with TRBJ2-7; D possibly corresponds to TRBD1 (5 bases). CDR1 SSHAT and CDR2 FNYEAQ come from the germline V gene (reference sequence). This CDR3 is 14 amino acids long. The CDR3 sequence is CARFGAVGHYEQYF. Incomplete CDR3 DNA: TGTGCTAGGTTTGGGGCAGTTGGCCACTACGAG.

About this clone itself: Coverage ceases 3 residues before the CDR3 finishes, and the germline J gene fills in the end. This sequence joins TRBV30 and TRBJ1-6; weak D call: TRBD1 (5 bases). Trimming took off 0 bases at V and 7 bases at J, with 16 bases between the two ends. The CDR3 extends over 16 amino acids. CDR1 is GTSNPN and CDR2 is SVGIG in the germline V gene (reference sequence). The CDR3 spells CAWSVLGSGYNSPLHF. Partial CDR3 DNA: TGTGCCTGGAGTGTACTCGGGTCAGGGTACAATTCACCC.

In regard to this clone: The read ends 3 residues early relative to the CDR3; the germline J gene fills the gap. V gene TRBV19 combines with J gene TRBJ2-7, with D hard to call. The germline V gene encodes CDR1 LNHDA and CDR2 SQIVND (reference sequence). V lost 0 bases and J 4 bases, leaving 10 bases between the germline ends. The CDR3 is made up of 14 amino acids. The sequenced CDR3 bases are TGTGCCAGTAGTATAGATTTTGGCAGGTACGAG. Protein: CASSIDFGRYE. The complete CDR3 protein is CASSIDFGRYEQYF.

Remarks on this clone: The CDR3 goes on 3 residues after the read ends, and that part is filled in from the germline J gene. This chain connects TRBV6-2 or TRBV6-3 to TRBJ2-7; 7 bases are a match to TRBD1. CDR1 and CDR2 from the germline V gene are MNHEY and SVGEGT. The CDR3 is made up of 13 amino acids. Trimming cost V 6 bases and J 4 bases; bases outside gene matches: 6. CDR3 bases read: TGTGCCAGCAGCACCCGGACAGGATACGAG. Protein product: CASSTRTGYE. The whole CDR3 protein reads CASSTRTGYEQYF.

In regard to this clone: The CDR3 is cut off 3 residues early in the read; its end comes from the germline J gene. The chain uses TRBV6-2 or TRBV6-3 and TRBJ2-7; weak D call: TRBD1 (7 bases). V dropped 5 bases and J dropped 2 bases, with 13 bases sitting between them. The germline gives CDR1 MNHEY, CDR2 SVGEGT. The length of the CDR3 is 14 residues. CDR3 residues: CASSPGGLAYEQYF. The CDR3 DNA, read in part, is TGTGCCAGCAGTCCAGGGGGGCTCGCCTACGAG.

With respect to this clone: The read gets to within 3 residues of the CDR3 end, and the germline J gene fills in the rest. The sample carries other DNA sequences with the same CDR3. This rearrangement joins TRBV29-1 to TRBJ2-7; TRBD2 matches at 7 bases. There are 13 residues in the CDR3. Germline V gene lookup returns CDR1 SQVTM and CDR2 ANQGSEA. With 4 bases clipped from V and 4 bases from J, the junction kept 7 bases outside the gene matches. CDR3 in amino acids: CSVVGGSSYEQYF. CDR3 bases read: TGCAGCGTTGTTGGCGGGAGCAGTTACGAG.

About this clone: The CDR3 end lies 3 residues beyond the end of the read and is filled in from the germline J gene. This rearrangement joins TRBV11-3 to TRBJ1-3; D gene ambiguous. The CDR3 contains 14 residues. Germline V gene data show CDR1 as SGHNT and CDR2 as YENEEA. Between the trimmed V and J ends, which lost 4 bases and 0 bases, there was a span of 7 bases. Incomplete CDR3 DNA: TGTGCCAGCAGCTCGCCTAACTCTGGAAACACC. Protein product: CASSSPNSGNT. The full-length CDR3 reads as CASSSPNSGNTIYF.

On this clone: From the germline J gene comes the end of the CDR3, since the read stops 3 residues before it. The rearrangement uses TRBV7-6 and TRBJ2-7, with TRBD2 matching 7 bases. This CDR3 comprises 17 residues. Germline CDR1 and CDR2: SGHVS and FNYEAQ. Trimming cost V 4 bases and J 1 base; bases outside gene matches: 13. The covered CDR3 bases are TGTGCCAGCAGCTCCAATGCTGGAGGCGGGGGTTCCTACGAG. This encodes CASSSNAGGGGSYE. The full-length CDR3 reads as CASSSNAGGGGSYEQYF. Complete variable domain (other parts from reference TRBV7-6 and TRBJ2-7): GAGVSQSPRYKVTKRGQDVALRCDPISGHVSLYWYRQALGQGPEFLTYFNYEAQQDKSGLPNDRFSAERPEGSISTLTIQRTEQRDSAMYRCASSSNAGGGGSYEQYFGPGTRLTVT.